The sequence of this TCR beta chain was determined in a study of T cells in Graves' hyperthyroidism and ophthalmopathy. Participants, patients aged 18 to 65, had newly diagnosed hyperthyroidism with a duration under 2 months. This clonotype appeared a few times. Germline values: CDR1 SGHRS, CDR2 YFSETQ. V was clipped by 4 bases and J by 4 bases, with 14 bases between them. This CDR3 region has 14 residues. RNA transcripts provided the source from which TCR beta CDR3 regions were amplified. During a first-round RT-PCR of the TCR CDR3, the HTBI primer set was used. MiXCR, run by TCRdb on the multiplex PCR reads, gives a single entry per CDR3 protein. Of 280,000 or so distinct CDR3 sequences in the sample, approximately 14% are singletons; the top ten hold 30% to 35%.

This receptor was obtained from a woman between 45 and 65 years old with Graves' hyperthyroidism that later progressed to Graves' ophthalmopathy. The gene calls are TRBV5-1 and TRBJ1-2; D is possibly TRBD1 (5 bases). The sequencing input was blood. The CDR3 is CASSPGGFVYGYTF. The CDR3 DNA follows: TGCGCCAGCAGCCCGGGGGGGTTTGTCTATGGCTACACCTTC.